These 8 T cell receptor beta chains were sequenced from one sample in a study of T cell responses to AZD1222 COVID-19 vaccine. Measured with immunoSEQ multiplex PCR; TCRdb has only the in-frame clones, and not every one. Altogether more than 140,000 clones are present, 70% to 90% being singletons, with the ten largest covering 2.5% to 3%. The sequencing used peripheral blood, collected on day 0 of AZD1222 vaccination. Every receptor here comes from an adult in good health.

This chain links TRBV18 with TRBJ2-3; perhaps TRBD1 as D (5 bases). The CDR3 sequence is 15 residues long. V gave up 4 bases and J gave up 2 bases, with 13 bases separating them. Germline V CDR1 and CDR2: KGHSH, LQKENI. The CDR3 region is CASSRGDRDTDTQYF. CDR3 nucleotides: TGTGCCAGCTCACGTGGAGACAGAGACACAGATACGCAGTATTTT. Complete variable domain (other parts from reference TRBV18 and TRBJ2-3): NAGVMQNPRHLVRRRGQEARLRCSPMKGHSHVYWYRQLPEEGLKFMVYLQKENIIDESGMPKERFSAEFPKEGPSILRIQQVVRGDSAAYFCASSRGDRDTDTQYFGPGTRLTVL.

The chain links TRBV4-1 to TRBJ2-7, with no clear D. Trimming took 1 base from V and 7 from J, leaving 11 bases between them. This CDR3 has 13 amino acids. Germline V lookup: CDR1 MGHRA, CDR2 YSYEKL. The DNA for the CDR3 is TGCGCCAGCAGCCAAGGGATGCTTTGGGAGCAGTACTTC. The encoded protein is CASSQGMLWEQYF.

The V gene is TRBV28, the J gene TRBJ1-6; TRBD1 might be the D (5 bases). Looked up from germline, CDR1 is MDHEN and CDR2 is SYDVKM. Between the trimmed V and J ends, which lost 6 bases and 11 bases, there was a span of 11 bases. The CDR3 has 12 amino acids. The CDR3 DNA reads as TGTGCCAGCAGACTGGGAGGGGCACCCCTCCACTTT. It codes for CASRLGGAPLHF.

V is TRBV4-1 and J is TRBJ2-3; TRBD2 matches 12 bases. Germline V CDR1 and CDR2: MGHRA, YSYEKL. CDR3 length equals 17 residues. V dropped 0 bases and J dropped 5; count of bases not matched to a gene: 6. The CDR3 region is CASSQEASGGVKDTQYF. The CDR3 region has the DNA TGCGCCAGCAGCCAAGAGGCTAGCGGGGGGGTTAAAGATACGCAGTATTTT.

The chain carries TRBV4-2 and TRBJ1-5; D perhaps matches TRBD1 (5 bases). V gave up 3 bases and J gave up 3 bases, with 9 bases separating them. The CDR3 consists of 14 residues. In germline, CDR1 is LGHNA, CDR2 YNFKEQ. The CDR3 reads CASSQRTNNQPQHF. The DNA for the CDR3 is TGTGCCAGCAGCCAGCGGACAAACAATCAGCCCCAGCATTTT.

The CDR3 bases are TGTGCCAGCAGTTTAGTCTCTGCGAGGAAGTTCTTC. Protein product: CASSLVSARKFF. This chain uses TRBV12-3 or TRBV12-4 with TRBJ2-1; D is undetermined. This CDR3 region has 12 residues. Trimming stripped 1 base from V and 14 bases from J, with 12 bases between.

This chain connects TRBV5-1 to TRBJ2-3, with no clear D. Germline CDR1 and CDR2: SGHRS and YFSETQ. The CDR3 loop spans 17 amino acids. V was cut by 3 bases and J by 0 bases, with 17 bases left in between. DNA of the CDR3: TGCGCCAGCAGCTACTTACGTGGGCCGCGTAGCACAGATACGCAGTATTTT. It is translated as CASSYLRGPRSTDTQYF.

The chain is built from TRBV27 and TRBJ1-6; D call uncertain. The CDR3 extends over 17 amino acids. The V gene's germline CDR1 is MNHEY and CDR2 SMNVEV (reference sequence). Trimming removed 5 bases at V and 0 bases at J, with 14 bases between. CDR3 residues: CASSDRTESSYNSPLHF. CDR3 DNA: TGTGCCAGCAGTGATCGCACGGAGAGCTCCTATAATTCACCCCTCCACTTT.